The 21 T cell receptor beta chains presented below share a single source sample, sequenced in a study of T cells in women clearing cervical HPV infection. Here immunoSEQ multiplex PCR was the method, and the copy in TCRdb shows in-frame clones only, minus some. Recorded here are about 26,000 clones; the top ten clones represent around 10%. The sequenced material came from blood buffy coat. The receptor set was obtained from a woman between 18 and 69 years old with a cervical HPV16 infection that either progressed to CIN3+ or cleared (not recorded which).

To note about this clone: Coverage ceases 3 residues before the CDR3 finishes, and the germline J gene fills in the end. The genes are TRBV7-6 and TRBJ2-3; D uncertain. The CDR3 covers 14 residues. The germline V gene has CDR1 SGHVS and CDR2 FNYEAQ. V lost 6 bases and J 3 bases, leaving 13 bases between the germline ends. The CDR3 reads CASRLLSNTDTQYF. The DNA read from the CDR3 is TGTGCCAGCAGACTACTCTCGAATACAGATACG.

As regards this clone: The read ends 3 residues before the CDR3 terminus; that terminus is restored from the germline J gene. The chain has TRBV2 and TRBJ2-3; possible D gene TRBD1, 5 bases. Germline lookup yields CDR1 SNHLY and CDR2 FYNNEI. The CDR3 runs 17 residues. Trimming left V 0 bases short and J 0 bases short, with 13 bases between. The CDR3 bases that were read are TGTGCCAGCAGTGAAGCGGGAACAGGTTCTAGCACAGATACG. It yields the protein CASSEAGTGSSTDT. The CDR3 in full is CASSEAGTGSSTDTQYF.

Considering frequency, this clone is medium-sized. The CDR3 region is CASNQQGSTEAFF. The DNA read from the CDR3 is TGTGCCAGCAACCAACAGGGTTCAACTGAA. The V gene is TRBV6-2 or TRBV6-3, the J gene TRBJ1-1; D is perhaps TRBD1 (6 bases). The DNA ends 3 residues before the CDR3 does, and the rest of the CDR3 is filled in from the germline J gene. This CDR3 has 13 amino acids. Germline CDR1 reads MNHEY; CDR2 reads SVGEGT. Deletions cut 7 bases from V and 5 bases from J, with 14 bases between.

A note on this clone: The CDR3 end falls 3 residues outside the read, so it is completed with the germline J gene. The chain couples TRBV5-1 to TRBJ2-3, with D maybe TRBD2 (5 bases). The germline CDR1 and CDR2 sequences are SGHRS and YFSETQ. The CDR3 runs to 13 residues. CDR3 amino acids: CASSRWTQETQYF. CDR3 DNA, as far as it was read: TGCGCCAGCAGCCGATGGACTCAAGAGACG. The whole variable domain, remainder taken from reference TRBV5-1 and TRBJ2-3, is KAGVTQTPRYLIKTRGQQVTLSCSPISGHRSVSWYQQTPGQGLQFLFEYFSETQRNKGNFPGRFSGRQFSNSRSEMNVSTLELGDSALYLCASSRWTQETQYFGPGTRLTVL.

Worth noting for this clone: Read data end 3 residues before the CDR3 end; the end is taken from the germline J gene. The rearrangement joins TRBV7-9 to TRBJ2-2; D might be TRBD2 (5 bases). Germline CDR1 is SEHNR and CDR2 is FQNEAQ (reference sequence). The CDR3 sequence is 14 residues long. The part of the CDR3 DNA that was read is TGTGCCAGCAGCCCCCTTTCACTAGATTCACCG. It specifies CASSPLSLDSP. The entire CDR3 reads CASSPLSLDSPLFF.

A remark on this clone: The read is 3 residues too short to cover the CDR3 end, so that end is filled in from the germline J gene. The chain is built from TRBV5-6 and TRBJ1-5; maybe TRBD1 (6 bases). The CDR3 length is 14 residues. Looked up from germline, CDR1 is SGHDT and CDR2 is YYEEEE. V shed 2 bases and J shed 3 bases, with 9 bases lying between them. Partial CDR3 DNA: TGTGCCAGCAGCTTTGGACAGCTCAATCAGCCC. This encodes CASSFGQLNQP. From start to end, the CDR3 is CASSFGQLNQPQHF. The whole variable domain, remainder taken from reference TRBV5-6 and TRBJ1-5, is DAGVTQSPTHLIKTRGQQVTLRCSPKSGHDTVSWYQQALGQGPQFIFQYYEEEERQRGNFPDRFSGHQFPNYSSELNVNALLLGDSALYLCASSFGQLNQPQHFGDGTRLSIL.

Points on this clone: Its ends do not fully match the called genes, so a read error is possible. The read terminates 3 residues before the CDR3 end, so the remaining end is supplied by the germline J gene. The chain combines TRBV4-2 with TRBJ2-3; TRBD2 matches at 10 bases. Germline V gene lookup returns CDR1 LGHNA and CDR2 YNFKEQ. This CDR3 has 17 residues. CDR3 protein: CASSSQPAGGPRDTQYF. The part of the CDR3 DNA that was read is TGCGCCAGCAGCTCACAACCAGCGGGAGGGCCGAGGGATACG.

In the case of this clone: The CDR3 end is not reached by the read, which stops 3 residues before it; the germline J gene fills it in. The chain has TRBV7-2 and TRBJ1-1; D perhaps matches TRBD1 (5 bases). This CDR3 has 14 amino acids. V shed 2 bases and J shed 2 bases, with 9 bases lying between them. Per the germline V gene, CDR1 is SGHTA and CDR2 is FQGNSA. Incomplete CDR3 DNA: TGTGCCAGCAGCTTATTGGGGCTAAACACTGAA. Translation: CASSLLGLNTE. The whole CDR3 protein reads CASSLLGLNTEAFF.

A note on this clone: Read sequence stops 3 residues before the CDR3 end, and the germline J gene provides the missing end. The gene calls are TRBV5-8 and TRBJ1-3, with TRBD1 as a possible D gene (6 bases). Germline CDR1 reads SGHTS; CDR2 reads YDEGEE. The CDR3 is made up of 14 amino acids. V lost 5 bases and J 3 bases, leaving 12 bases between the germline ends. Incomplete CDR3 DNA: TGTGCCAGCAGTGCTGGGGGCTTTGGAAACACC. The encoded protein is CASSAGGFGNT. The complete CDR3 sequence is CASSAGGFGNTIYF.

Notes on this clone: The read comes to an end 3 residues before the CDR3 does, leaving the germline J gene to fill in the end. The chain has TRBV18 and TRBJ1-2, with D unclear. This CDR3 is 16 amino acids long. Germline CDR1 is KGHSH and CDR2 is LQKENI. CDR3 in amino acids: CASSPREVAGEGIYTF. CDR3 DNA, as far as it was read: TGTGCCAGCTCACCGCGTGAGGTAGCGGGAGAGGGCATC.

Turning to this clone: An end of the junction does not agree with germline; a read error may underlie this. Other DNA sequences in this sample translate to the same CDR3. The CDR3 is CASSSTGFGNTIYF. The CDR3 DNA, read in part, is TGTGCCAGCAGCTCCACAGGGTTCGGAAACACG. This chain links TRBV7-9 with TRBJ1-3; weak D call: TRBD1 (6 bases). The CDR3 goes on 3 residues after the read ends, and that part is filled in from the germline J gene. The CDR3 is 14 residues long. Germline CDR1 reads SEHNR; CDR2 reads FQNEAQ (reference sequence).

Remarks on this clone: With the read ending 3 residues before the CDR3 end, the germline J gene is used to fill in that end. The chain combines TRBV20-1 with TRBJ2-7; TRBD2 matches at 12 bases. From germline, CDR1 is DFQATT and CDR2 SNEGSKA (reference sequence). The V segment lost 6 bases and the J segment 6 bases; nucleotides outside the gene matches: 3. The CDR3 length is 12 residues. The sequenced CDR3 bases are TGCAGTGCCACGGGACTAGCGGGCGAG. This codes for CSATGLAGE. The whole CDR3 is CSATGLAGEQYF.

To note about this clone: The read terminates 3 residues before the CDR3 end, so the remaining end is supplied by the germline J gene. This chain connects TRBV7-6 to TRBJ2-2, with 11 bases fitting TRBD1. Germline CDR1 is SGHVS and CDR2 is FNYEAQ. CDR3 length: 16 amino acids. The covered CDR3 bases are TGTGCCAGCAGCTTAGAGTTCGGGACAGGGGGTTCACCG. Translated, it gives CASSLEFGTGGSP. The entire CDR3 protein is CASSLEFGTGGSPLFF. Variable domain in full (rest from reference TRBV7-6 and TRBJ2-2): GAGVSQSPRYKVTKRGQDVALRCDPISGHVSLYWYRQALGQGPEFLTYFNYEAQQDKSGLPNDRFSAERPEGSISTLTIQRTEQRDSAMYRCASSLEFGTGGSPLFFGEGSRLTVL.

Regarding this clone: Coverage ceases 3 residues before the CDR3 finishes, and the germline J gene fills in the end. V is TRBV6-2 or TRBV6-3 and J is TRBJ1-2; 8 bases map to TRBD1. V shed 6 bases and J 3 bases; nucleotides not matched to a gene: 9. Germline CDR1 reads MNHEY; CDR2 reads SVGEGT. This CDR3 comprises 15 residues. CDR3 DNA, as far as it was read: TGTGCCAGCAGGGACGGACAGGGTGGCTACTATGGC. It is translated as CASRDGQGGYYG. The entire CDR3 protein is CASRDGQGGYYGYTF.

Worth noting for this clone: The DNA ends 3 residues before the CDR3 does, and the rest of the CDR3 is filled in from the germline J gene. J is TRBJ2-1 and V is TRBV7-2, with D unresolved. Trimming left V 3 bases short and J 2 bases short, with 8 bases between. The CDR3 is made up of 14 amino acids. Germline V gives CDR1 SGHTA, CDR2 FQGNSA. The CDR3 reads CASSFYAAYNEQFF. The CDR3 DNA, read in part, is TGTGCCAGCAGCTTTTACGCGGCCTACAATGAG.

To note about this clone: The read ends 3 residues shy of where the CDR3 ends; the end is completed using the germline J gene. The chain carries TRBV6-2 or TRBV6-3 and TRBJ2-3; no firm D call. Germline V gives CDR1 MNHEY, CDR2 SVGEGT. V was trimmed by 10 bases and J by 6 bases, leaving 11 bases between them. The CDR3 contains 11 residues. The CDR3 sequence is CATAAWDTQYF. The sequenced CDR3 bases are TGTGCCACGGCGGCTTGGGATACG.

Regarding this clone: The missing CDR3 end, 3 residues past where the read stops, is filled in from the germline J gene. The genes are TRBV20-1 and TRBJ2-3, with TRBD2 identical over 7 bases. This CDR3 has 15 amino acids. In germline, CDR1 is DFQATT, CDR2 SNEGSKA (reference sequence). J lost 3 bases, V lost 4 bases, and 10 bases had no gene match. The CDR3 here is CSAKRASGTTDTQYF. The sequenced CDR3 bases are TGCAGTGCTAAAAGGGCTAGCGGAACAACAGATACG.

Worth noting for this clone: The missing CDR3 end, 3 residues past where the read stops, is filled in from the germline J gene. The chain couples TRBV12-5 to TRBJ2-3; 9 bases are shared with TRBD2. CDR3 size: 19 residues. Germline lookup yields CDR1 LGHNT and CDR2 FRNRAP. Trimming cost V 7 bases and J 2 bases; bases outside gene matches: 19. The CDR3 bases that were read are TGTGCTAGTGCCTGGTTGGGCGGGGGGGACCCCCGGCCCACAGATACG. Translating gives CASAWLGGGDPRPTDT. The whole CDR3 reads CASAWLGGGDPRPTDTQYF.

A word on this clone: The read finishes 3 residues shy of the CDR3 end, and the germline J gene is used to complete it. The chain is built from TRBV7-3 and TRBJ2-2; 10 bases map to TRBD2. This CDR3 comprises 16 residues. In germline, CDR1 is SGHTA, CDR2 FQGTGA. V shed 5 bases and J 1 base; nucleotides not matched to a gene: 4. This CDR3 reads CASSPIAGGNTGELFF. The sequenced part of the CDR3 DNA is TGTGCCAGCAGCCCTATAGCGGGAGGGAACACCGGGGAG.

About this clone: The CDR3 end lies 3 residues beyond the end of the read and is filled in from the germline J gene. The V and J genes are TRBV18 and TRBJ2-1, with D perhaps TRBD1 (5 bases). The CDR3 contains 16 residues. Germline V gene sequence: CDR1 KGHSH, CDR2 LQKENI. With 3 bases removed from V and 4 bases from J, the gap between germline ends came to 16 bases. The CDR3 is CASSPASQGRYNEQFF. The covered CDR3 bases are TGTGCCAGCTCACCTGCGTCGCAGGGCCGGTACAATGAG.

Comment on this clone: From the germline J gene comes the end of the CDR3, since the read stops 3 residues before it. V gene TRBV19 combines with J gene TRBJ1-2, with 7 bases matching TRBD1. Losses at the gene ends were 7 bases for V and 1 base for J; bases not matched to a gene: 12. CDR3 size: 16 residues. The germline gives CDR1 LNHDA, CDR2 SQIVND (reference sequence). The DNA read from the CDR3 is TGTGCCAGTACCGAAACTACCGGGACAGTTAACTATGGC. Amino acids: CASTETTGTVNYG. The complete CDR3 protein is CASTETTGTVNYGYTF. The full variable domain, with the rest looked up from reference TRBV19 and TRBJ1-2, is DGGITQSPKYLFRKEGQNVTLSCEQNLNHDAMYWYRQDPGQGLRLIYYSQIVNDFQKGDIAEGYSVSREKKESFPLTVTSAQKNPTAFYLCASTETTGTVNYGYTFGSGTRLTVV.